This is a list of T cell receptor beta chains from one sample in a study of identical twins. From the 5' RACE reads, TCRdb called clonotypes with MiXCR, one entry per CDR3 protein. The data contain about 570,000 distinct CDR3 sequences, approximately 9.6% of them singletons. The data also belong to a second study, concerning yellow fever vaccine responses in identical twins.

Material: PBMCs. The source of these receptors is a young woman in good health. The CDR3 runs from the conserved cysteine through the conserved F or W. The D gene is left open where the match is weak. Only part of the rows carry a size: once, few, many, or a class if the clone is expanded.

v_call: TRBV2
d_call: -
clone_size: -
j_call: TRBJ1-5
cdr3_aa: CASRREGLGNQPQHF
cdr3_nt: TGTGCCAGCAGAAGAGAGGGCTTAGGCAATCAGCCCCAGCATTTT

v_call: TRBV10-3
d_call: -
clone_size: many
j_call: TRBJ2-3
cdr3_aa: CAISEPPTDTQYF
cdr3_nt: TGTGCCATCAGTGAGCCCCCAACAGATACGCAGTATTTT

v_call: TRBV6-5
d_call: -
clone_size: -
j_call: TRBJ2-5
cdr3_aa: CASSYSRNMETEYF
cdr3_nt: TGTGCCAGCAGTTACTCGAGGAACATGGAGACCGAGTACTTC

v_call: TRBV18
d_call: -
clone_size: few
j_call: TRBJ2-1
cdr3_aa: CASSPVGSLSYNEQFF
cdr3_nt: TGTGCCAGCTCACCAGTAGGCAGCCTATCCTACAATGAGCAGTTCTTC

v_call: TRBV20-1
d_call: -
clone_size: many
j_call: TRBJ2-7
cdr3_aa: CSAKNRLPGYEQYF
cdr3_nt: TGCAGTGCTAAGAACAGGCTCCCGGGCTACGAGCAGTACTTC

v_call: TRBV11-2
d_call: -
clone_size: many
j_call: TRBJ2-5
cdr3_aa: CASRGESETQYF
cdr3_nt: TGTGCCAGCAGAGGGGAATCTGAGACCCAGTACTTC

v_call: TRBV28
d_call: -
clone_size: many
j_call: TRBJ2-3
cdr3_aa: CASGRGDITDTQYF
cdr3_nt: TGTGCCAGCGGTAGGGGGGATATCACAGATACGCAGTATTTT

v_call: TRBV7-2
d_call: -
clone_size: many
j_call: TRBJ1-5
cdr3_aa: CASSIRGNQPQHF
cdr3_nt: TGTGCCAGCAGCATAAGGGGAAATCAGCCCCAGCATTTT

v_call: TRBV4-3
d_call: -
clone_size: -
j_call: TRBJ2-1
cdr3_aa: CASSQDPATDNEQFF
cdr3_nt: TGCGCCAGCAGCCAAGATCCCGCGACAGACAATGAGCAGTTCTTC

v_call: TRBV11-2
d_call: -
clone_size: few
j_call: TRBJ2-1
cdr3_aa: CASSRGLNNEQFF
cdr3_nt: TGTGCCAGCAGCCGGGGACTTAACAATGAGCAGTTCTTC

v_call: TRBV11-2
d_call: TRBD2
clone_size: few
j_call: TRBJ2-3
cdr3_aa: CASSLGSGRFTDTQYF
cdr3_nt: TGTGCCAGCAGCTTAGGTAGCGGGAGATTCACAGATACGCAGTATTTT

v_call: TRBV12-3/TRBV12-4
d_call: -
clone_size: many
j_call: TRBJ2-7
cdr3_aa: CASSTWTVYEQYF
cdr3_nt: TGTGCCAGCAGTACCTGGACAGTGTACGAGCAGTACTTC

v_call: TRBV12-3/TRBV12-4
d_call: -
clone_size: many
j_call: TRBJ2-5
cdr3_aa: CASMGGARETQYF
cdr3_nt: TGTGCCAGCATGGGGGGCGCCAGGGAGACCCAGTACTTC

v_call: TRBV29-1
d_call: -
clone_size: many
j_call: TRBJ2-7
cdr3_aa: CSARESVYEQYF
cdr3_nt: TGCAGCGCGAGGGAATCCGTCTACGAGCAGTACTTC

v_call: TRBV19
d_call: TRBD1
clone_size: few
j_call: TRBJ2-2
cdr3_aa: CASSTSGTGGTGELFF
cdr3_nt: TGTGCCAGTAGTACCTCCGGGACAGGGGGCACCGGGGAGCTGTTTTTT

v_call: TRBV20-1
d_call: -
clone_size: many
j_call: TRBJ2-5
cdr3_aa: CSATQETQYF
cdr3_nt: TGCAGTGCTACCCAGGAGACCCAGTACTTC

v_call: TRBV10-3
d_call: -
clone_size: many
j_call: TRBJ2-7
cdr3_aa: CAIRRQVEDEQYF
cdr3_nt: TGTGCCATCAGGCGGCAGGTGGAGGACGAGCAGTACTTC

v_call: TRBV20-1
d_call: -
clone_size: many
j_call: TRBJ2-5
cdr3_aa: CSVPRRRNQETQYF
cdr3_nt: TGCAGTGTCCCGCGACGAAGGAATCAAGAGACCCAGTACTTC

v_call: TRBV9
d_call: TRBD2
clone_size: -
j_call: TRBJ2-3
cdr3_aa: CASSVPGLAGETDTQYF
cdr3_nt: TGTGCCAGCAGCGTCCCGGGACTAGCGGGAGAAACAGATACGCAGTATTTT

v_call: TRBV28
d_call: -
clone_size: many
j_call: TRBJ1-1
cdr3_aa: CASSLLGYGTEAFF
cdr3_nt: TGTGCCAGCAGTTTGTTGGGGTATGGCACTGAAGCTTTCTTT

v_call: TRBV5-1
d_call: -
clone_size: few
j_call: TRBJ2-7
cdr3_aa: CASSLPDGYEQYF
cdr3_nt: TGCGCCAGCAGCCTCCCCGACGGCTACGAGCAGTACTTC

v_call: TRBV15
d_call: -
clone_size: few
j_call: TRBJ2-5
cdr3_aa: CATRSPGLSQETQYF
cdr3_nt: TGTGCCACCAGGTCACCTGGACTTTCTCAAGAGACCCAGTACTTC

v_call: TRBV4-3
d_call: -
clone_size: few
j_call: TRBJ2-3
cdr3_aa: CASSQTGLGEDTQYF
cdr3_nt: TGCGCCAGCAGTCAGACAGGTTTGGGGGAAGATACGCAGTATTTT

v_call: TRBV10-3
d_call: TRBD1
clone_size: few
j_call: TRBJ2-1
cdr3_aa: CAISDRGKDEQFF
cdr3_nt: TGTGCCATCAGTGACAGGGGGAAGGATGAGCAGTTCTTC

v_call: TRBV11-2
d_call: -
clone_size: many
j_call: TRBJ2-1
cdr3_aa: CASSPDIDNEQFF
cdr3_nt: TGTGCCAGCAGCCCCGACATAGACAATGAGCAGTTCTTC

v_call: TRBV2
d_call: TRBD1
clone_size: few
j_call: TRBJ2-2
cdr3_aa: CARRDRGYTGELFF
cdr3_nt: TGTGCCCGAAGGGACAGGGGGTACACCGGGGAGCTGTTTTTT

v_call: TRBV24-1
d_call: -
clone_size: many
j_call: TRBJ2-1
cdr3_aa: CATSDPAPYNEQFF
cdr3_nt: TGTGCCACCAGTGACCCTGCCCCCTACAATGAGCAGTTCTTC

v_call: TRBV29-1
d_call: -
clone_size: -
j_call: TRBJ2-7
cdr3_aa: CSVQYYEQYF
cdr3_nt: TGCAGCGTTCAGTACTACGAGCAGTACTTC

v_call: TRBV7-8
d_call: -
clone_size: few
j_call: TRBJ2-5
cdr3_aa: CASSPEGLATDTQYF
cdr3_nt: TGTGCCAGCAGCCCCGAGGGGCTAGCGACCGACACCCAGTACTTC